A single sample is the source of the 18 T cell receptor beta chains below, sequenced in a study of Ad26.COV2.S vaccination and SARS-CoV-2 variants. TCRdb keeps only in-frame clones here, not all; method: immunoSEQ multiplex PCR. The sample lists a few hundred thousand clones, over 75% occurring once. As to treatment: some 19 received Ad26.COV2.S at low or high dose, single or two shots; about 5 received placebo; per-sample allocation not given. Sample collection was performed on day 63 after the first vaccine or placebo injection. The sample was peripheral blood, taken in a trial of Ad26.COV2.S vaccine versus placebo. All receptors derive from a person aged 18-65 years who received the Ad26.COV2.S COVID-19 vaccine or a placebo.

This chain connects TRBV6-5 to TRBJ2-3; D possibly corresponds to TRBD2 (6 bases). V gave up 11 bases and J gave up 4 bases, with 7 bases separating them. Germline loops: CDR1 MNHEY, CDR2 SVGAGI. The CDR3 contains 10 residues. The CDR3 DNA follows: TGTGCCTCGGGGGCAGATACGCAGTATTTT. Translated: CASGADTQYF.

The CDR3 nucleotides are TGTGCCAGCAGTACCCGCCAGAGCGTTTTGTCCTACGAGCAGTACTTC. Translated: CASSTRQSVLSYEQYF. The chain is built from TRBV28 and TRBJ2-7; no clear D. There are 16 residues in the CDR3. CDR1 and CDR2 (germline): MDHEN, SYDVKM. Trimming shortened V by 5 bases and J by 1 base, and 18 bases separated the two germline ends.

This clone has a single count. The V call is TRBV9, the J call TRBJ2-5; 12 bases align to TRBD2. The V gene's germline CDR1 is SGDLS and CDR2 YYNGEE. V was pared by 2 bases and J by 5 bases, with 4 bases of the junction left unmatched. The CDR3 runs 15 residues. CDR3 bases: TGTGCCAGCAGCGTGTCTAGCGGGGGGGCGGAGACCCAGTACTTC. This encodes CASSVSSGGAETQYF.

The rearrangement joins TRBV7-9 to TRBJ1-5, with D perhaps TRBD1 (6 bases). The CDR3 runs 15 residues. Germline V gives CDR1 SEHNR, CDR2 FQNEAQ (reference sequence). V shed 2 bases and J shed 5 bases, with 13 bases lying between them. The CDR3, as DNA: TGTGCCAGCAGCTTACCCCTAACAGGGTATCAGCCCCAGCATTTT. Protein product: CASSLPLTGYQPQHF. The full variable domain, in which reference TRBV7-9 and TRBJ1-5 provide the parts outside the CDR3, is DTGVSQNPRHKITKRGQNVTFRCDPISEHNRLYWYRQTLGQGPEFLTYFQNEAQLEKSRLLSDRFSAERPKGSFSTLEIQRTEQGDSAMYLCASSLPLTGYQPQHFGDGTRLSIL.

V and J are TRBV6-7 and TRBJ1-3; 8 bases match TRBD1. TRBV6-7 is given ORF status, its function remaining uncertain. This CDR3 has 16 residues. The ends lost 0 bases at V and 0 bases at J; junction bases unmatched: 1. The CDR3 region is CASSYSGQGSGNTIYF. DNA of the CDR3: TGTGCCAGCAGTTACTCCGGACAGGGCTCTGGAAACACCATATATTTT.

The rearrangement joins TRBV19 to TRBJ2-7; 8 bases map to TRBD1. The CDR3 loop spans 14 amino acids. CDR1 is LNHDA, CDR2 SQIVND, per germline (reference sequence). V gave up 6 bases and J gave up 6 bases; unmatched junction bases: 10. The CDR3 bases are TGTGCCAGTAGGGTTGGACAGGGCCGGGGCGAGCAGTACTTC. It codes for CASRVGQGRGEQYF.

The table lists this clone with a count of one. The chain combines TRBV21-1 with TRBJ2-2; no DNA check was done on the table's D call, TRBD2. TRBV21-1 is shown as a pseudogene. CDR3 size: 16 residues. DNA of the CDR3: TGTGCCAGCAGTATGACTAGCGGGGGGTACACCGGGGAGCTGTTTTTT. This sequence encodes CASSMTSGGYTGELFF.

The rearrangement links TRBV6-2 or TRBV6-3 to TRBJ1-2; D is ambiguous. CDR1 MNHEY and CDR2 SVGEGT come from the germline V gene. The CDR3 has 17 amino acids. The ends were cut back, 2 bases at V and 2 bases at J, with 18 bases in the middle. In DNA form, the CDR3 reads TGTGCCAGCAGTTACCCCGTCGGCCAGGCGATAAACTATGGCTACACCTTC. Protein: CASSYPVGQAINYGYTF.

Written as DNA, the CDR3 is TGCGCCAGCAGCCAAGATGACAGGGTAGGGGACATTCAGTACTTC. Protein: CASSQDDRVGDIQYF. This chain joins TRBV4-3 and TRBJ2-4; 7 nucleotides agree with TRBD1. V lost 0 bases to trimming and J lost 8 bases; unmatched junction nucleotides: 7. Germline-derived CDR1 and CDR2 are LGHNA and YSLEER. This CDR3 spans 15 amino acids.

The CDR3 region is CASSPVTGQETQYF. CDR3 bases: TGTGCCAGCAGTCCAGTGACAGGACAAGAGACCCAGTACTTC. V is TRBV6-5 and J is TRBJ2-5; D is possibly TRBD1 (6 bases). This CDR3 has 14 amino acids. Germline loops: CDR1 MNHEY, CDR2 SVGAGI. Trimming stripped 5 bases from V and 2 bases from J, with 12 bases between.

The V call is TRBV10-1, the J call TRBJ2-7; no firm D call. The germline V gene encodes CDR1 WNHNN and CDR2 SYGVQD (reference sequence). The CDR3 sequence is 24 residues long. V lost 5 bases and J lost 0, with 41 bases in between. CDR3 in DNA: TGCGCCAGCAGTCAGAGAAAGGAACCTCGCTCCCAACTGAATCGGCACGATGTCTCCTACGAGCAGTACTTC. Protein product: CASSQRKEPRSQLNRHDVSYEQYF.

The chain links TRBV29-1 to TRBJ1-1, with unresolved D. Germline CDR1 is SQVTM and CDR2 is ANQGSEA. CDR3 length: 12 amino acids. Trimming stripped 5 bases from V and 2 bases from J, with 9 bases between. CDR3: CSVPISNTEAFF. The CDR3 coding sequence is TGCAGCGTTCCGATATCCAACACTGAAGCTTTCTTT.

This rearrangement joins TRBV6-1 to TRBJ2-2; the D is unclear. This CDR3 is 14 amino acids long. V lost 2 bases and J lost 4, with 8 bases in between. Germline lookup yields CDR1 MNHNS and CDR2 SASEGT. CDR3 sequence: CASSESGGTGELFF. CDR3 coding DNA: TGTGCCAGCAGTGAATCTGGCGGCACCGGGGAGCTGTTTTTT.

The chain couples TRBV7-2 to TRBJ1-6; possibly TRBD1 for D (5 bases). The CDR3 totals 16 residues. Germline V lookup: CDR1 SGHTA, CDR2 FQGNSA. V lost 5 bases, J lost 7 bases, and 18 bases lay in between. The CDR3 loop is CASSATGTNPNSPLHF. Here the CDR3 DNA reads TGTGCCAGCAGCGCTACCGGGACCAACCCAAATTCACCCCTCCACTTT.

This chain joins TRBV4-2 and TRBJ2-3; 8 nucleotides match TRBD1. Trimming took 2 bases from V and 0 from J; bases not matched to a gene: 10. Looked up from germline, CDR1 is LGHNA and CDR2 is YNFKEQ. CDR3 length equals 18 residues. The CDR3 coding sequence is TGTGCCAGCAGCCAACCCCCGGACAGGGAAAAGAGCACAGATACGCAGTATTTT. It translates to CASSQPPDREKSTDTQYF.

The chain links TRBV11-3 to TRBJ2-1; D unclear. This CDR3 comprises 13 residues. V shed 3 bases and J shed 5 bases, with 8 bases lying between them. Per germline, CDR1 SGHNT and CDR2 YENEEA. The CDR3 here is CASSFNGDNEQFF. CDR3 sequence (DNA): TGTGCCAGCAGCTTCAATGGTGACAATGAGCAGTTCTTC.

The rearrangement links TRBV2 to TRBJ1-6, with D unclear. CDR1 and CDR2 (germline): SNHLY, FYNNEI. CDR3 length equals 13 residues. Trimming removed 4 bases from V and 10 bases from J, with 11 bases in between. This CDR3 is CASSGGSPSPLHF. Written as DNA, the CDR3 is TGTGCCAGCAGTGGAGGGTCCCCCTCACCCCTCCACTTT.

This CDR3 reads CAISEKGQPYNEQFF. The CDR3 coding sequence is TGTGCCATCAGTGAGAAGGGACAGCCCTACAATGAGCAGTTCTTC. The chain carries TRBV10-3 and TRBJ2-1, with 7 bases lining up with TRBD1. V dropped 2 bases and J dropped 2; count of bases not matched to a gene: 3. Germline V gives CDR1 ENHRY, CDR2 SYGVKD. This CDR3 is built from 15 residues.